Listed below are T cell receptor beta chains from one sample, sequenced in a study of TIL therapy for anti-PD-1-resistant metastatic lung cancer. The method was immunoSEQ multiplex PCR; TCRdb's version includes in-frame clones alone and lacks a portion of them. The sample has 45,000 to 50,000 clones, about two thirds seen once. Here the sequenced sample was tumor tissue, taken at baseline. These TCRs come from a person aged 25 to 79 with non-small cell lung cancer. CDR3s include the opening cysteine and the closing phenylalanine or tryptophan. The order of the fields is J gene, D gene, V gene, clone size, CDR3 protein, CDR3 DNA. D genes are given only for firm matches. For some rows the clone size is stated as once, few or many, or as a class when expanded; others skip it.

J: TRBJ2-2
D: TRBD1
V: TRBV5-1
size: -
CDR3: CASRDRDNTGELFF
DNA: TGCGCCAGCAGGGACAGGGATAACACCGGGGAGCTGTTTTTT

J: TRBJ2-3
D: TRBD2
V: TRBV30
size: -
CDR3: CAWSPLQREGRDTQYF
DNA: TGTGCCTGGAGTCCCCTCCAGCGGGAGGGCCGAGATACGCAGTATTTT

J: TRBJ2-7
D: TRBD2
V: TRBV5-1
size: -
CDR3: CASSRTSDGYEQYF
DNA: TGCGCCAGCAGCCGGACTAGCGACGGATACGAGCAGTACTTC

J: TRBJ2-1
D: -
V: TRBV15
size: -
CDR3: CATSSPGNHNEQFF
DNA: TGTGCCACCAGCAGTCCCGGAAACCACAATGAGCAGTTCTTC

J: TRBJ1-1
D: -
V: TRBV7-3
size: -
CDR3: CASSLTGGLVNTEAFF
DNA: TGTGCCAGCAGCTTAACGGGGGGGCTTGTAAACACTGAAGCTTTCTTT

J: TRBJ2-3
D: -
V: TRBV5-6
size: -
CDR3: CASSLAGQLKQYF
DNA: TGTGCCAGCAGCTTGGCAGGACAGCTGAAGCAGTATTTT

J: TRBJ1-3
D: TRBD1
V: TRBV27
size: -
CDR3: CASSRLGQGAFPLSGNTIYF
DNA: TGTGCCAGCAGTCGACTGGGACAGGGGGCCTTCCCCCTCTCTGGAAACACCATATATTTT

J: TRBJ1-6
D: -
V: TRBV29-1
size: few
CDR3: CSVGDGRSPLHF
DNA: TGCAGCGTTGGGGACGGAAGGTCACCCCTCCACTTT

J: TRBJ2-7
D: -
V: TRBV6-1
size: -
CDR3: CASRREGVYEQYF
DNA: TGTGCCAGCAGAAGGGAGGGGGTGTACGAGCAGTACTTC

J: TRBJ2-2
D: -
V: TRBV7-3
size: -
CDR3: CASSLTNTGELFF
DNA: TGTGCCAGCAGCTTAACGAACACCGGGGAGCTGTTTTTT

J: TRBJ2-7
D: TRBD1
V: TRBV15
size: -
CDR3: CATSSTLQGFLSYEQYF
DNA: TGTGCCACCAGCAGCACTTTACAGGGGTTCCTTTCCTACGAGCAGTACTTC

J: TRBJ2-7
D: -
V: TRBV9
size: -
CDR3: CASSVAEVSSYEQYF
DNA: TGTGCCAGCAGCGTAGCAGAGGTTAGCTCCTACGAGCAGTACTTC

J: TRBJ1-5
D: -
V: TRBV28
size: -
CDR3: CASSFTRRGSNQPQHF
DNA: TGTGCCAGCAGTTTTACGAGAAGGGGGAGCAATCAGCCCCAGCATTTT

J: TRBJ1-1
D: -
V: TRBV7-6
size: few
CDR3: CASSLAPVNTEAFF
DNA: TGTGCCAGCAGCTTAGCGCCTGTGAACACTGAAGCTTTCTTT

J: TRBJ2-7
D: -
V: TRBV10-1
size: -
CDR3: CASSDREGYEQYF
DNA: TGCGCCAGCAGTGACAGGGAAGGCTACGAGCAGTACTTC

J: TRBJ2-4
D: -
V: TRBV9
size: -
CDR3: CASSVGVSSKNIQYF
DNA: TGTGCCAGCAGCGTTGGGGTGTCCTCCAAAAACATTCAGTACTTC

J: TRBJ2-1
D: -
V: TRBV7-9
size: -
CDR3: CASPESAGLHHEQFF
DNA: TGTGCCAGCCCCGAGTCGGCAGGGCTTCATCATGAGCAGTTCTTC

J: TRBJ1-5
D: -
V: TRBV6-6
size: few
CDR3: CASSYHPQGSDQPQHF
DNA: TGTGCCAGCAGTTACCACCCACAGGGATCGGACCAGCCCCAGCATTTT

J: TRBJ1-5
D: -
V: TRBV7-8
size: -
CDR3: CASSFDSLSNQPQHF
DNA: TGTGCCAGCAGCTTTGACTCCCTTAGCAATCAGCCCCAGCATTTT

J: TRBJ2-4
D: -
V: TRBV7-2
size: -
CDR3: CASSDHGLAKNIQYF
DNA: TGTGCCAGCAGCGATCACGGGCTAGCCAAAAACATTCAGTACTTC

J: TRBJ2-3
D: -
V: TRBV19
size: -
CDR3: CATETSPGGDTQYF
DNA: TGTGCCACCGAGACTAGCCCAGGGGGCGATACGCAGTATTTT

J: TRBJ2-5
D: TRBD1
V: TRBV7-9
size: -
CDR3: CASSWTGETQYF
DNA: TGTGCCAGCAGCTGGACAGGAGAGACCCAGTACTTC

J: TRBJ1-2
D: TRBD1
V: TRBV7-2
size: -
CDR3: CASSPVIRTGNGYTF
DNA: TGTGCCAGCAGCCCGGTGATCCGGACAGGGAATGGCTACACCTTC

J: TRBJ2-1
D: TRBD2
V: TRBV6-6
size: -
CDR3: CASRDIGGNEQFF
DNA: TGTGCCAGCCGAGACATCGGGGGGAATGAGCAGTTCTTC

J: TRBJ2-5
D: -
V: TRBV7-3
size: -
CDR3: CASSLTTSQETQYF
DNA: TGTGCCAGCAGCTTAACTACTAGCCAAGAGACCCAGTACTTC

J: TRBJ1-3
D: -
V: TRBV7-6
size: -
CDR3: CASSLRPPDTIYF
DNA: TGTGCCAGCAGCTTACGCCCCCCGGACACCATATATTTT

J: TRBJ1-5
D: -
V: TRBV5-1
size: -
CDR3: CASSEGTTGNQPQHF
DNA: TGCGCCAGCAGCGAAGGGACAACGGGTAATCAGCCCCAGCATTTT

J: TRBJ1-2
D: TRBD1
V: TRBV7-2
size: -
CDR3: CASSLVGTGQANYGYTF
DNA: TGTGCCAGCAGCCTAGTTGGGACAGGGCAAGCTAACTATGGCTACACCTTC

J: TRBJ2-7
D: -
V: TRBV5-4
size: once
CDR3: CASSSSRGPRGHEQYF
DNA: TGTGCCAGCAGCTCCAGCCGAGGCCCACGTGGCCACGAGCAGTACTTC

J: TRBJ2-2
D: -
V: TRBV6-1
size: few
CDR3: CASRNTGTGELFF
DNA: TGTGCCAGCAGAAACACAGGCACCGGGGAGCTGTTTTTT

J: TRBJ2-7
D: TRBD1
V: TRBV6-7
size: -
CDR3: CASTGRGYYEQYF
DNA: TGTGCCAGCACCGGCAGGGGGTACTACGAGCAGTACTTC

J: TRBJ1-1
D: -
V: TRBV5-4
size: -
CDR3: CASSLELVTEAFF
DNA: TGTGCCAGCAGCTTGGAGCTGGTCACTGAAGCTTTCTTT

J: TRBJ2-3
D: TRBD2
V: TRBV4-1
size: -
CDR3: CASSSAGGPRTDTQYF
DNA: TGCGCCAGCAGCTCCGCGGGGGGACCCCGCACAGATACGCAGTATTTT

J: TRBJ1-6
D: TRBD1
V: TRBV7-9
size: -
CDR3: CASSPGQGSPLHF
DNA: TGTGCCAGCAGCCCTGGACAGGGTTCACCCCTCCACTTT

J: TRBJ1-3
D: -
V: TRBV7-8
size: -
CDR3: CASSARQGQTGNTIYF
DNA: TGTGCCAGCAGCGCTCGACAAGGTCAGACTGGAAACACCATATATTTT

J: TRBJ1-2
D: -
V: TRBV6-5
size: -
CDR3: CASSYSSGVYGYTF
DNA: TGTGCCAGCAGTTACTCCTCGGGGGTCTATGGCTACACCTTC

J: TRBJ1-2
D: -
V: TRBV27
size: -
CDR3: CASSLYGAHGDGYTF
DNA: TGTGCCAGCAGTTTATACGGAGCCCACGGGGATGGCTACACCTTC

J: TRBJ2-6
D: -
V: TRBV15
size: -
CDR3: CATSSYSGANVLTF
DNA: TGTGCCACCAGCAGTTACTCTGGGGCCAACGTCCTGACTTTC

J: TRBJ2-3
D: TRBD1
V: TRBV28
size: -
CDR3: CASSTDRGRRLVYTDTQYF
DNA: TGTGCCAGCAGCACGGACAGGGGGCGCCGGCTAGTCTACACAGATACGCAGTATTTT

J: TRBJ1-4
D: -
V: TRBV2
size: few
CDR3: CASSPRALENEKLFF
DNA: TGTGCCAGCAGCCCGAGGGCACTAGAAAATGAAAAACTGTTTTTT

J: TRBJ2-2
D: -
V: TRBV6-5
size: -
CDR3: CASSLYQGTGELFF
DNA: TGTGCCAGCAGTTTATACCAGGGCACCGGGGAGCTGTTTTTT

J: TRBJ2-3
D: -
V: TRBV11-2
size: few
CDR3: CASSSGTDLSTDTQYF
DNA: TGTGCCAGCAGCTCCGGGACGGACCTGAGCACAGATACGCAGTATTTT